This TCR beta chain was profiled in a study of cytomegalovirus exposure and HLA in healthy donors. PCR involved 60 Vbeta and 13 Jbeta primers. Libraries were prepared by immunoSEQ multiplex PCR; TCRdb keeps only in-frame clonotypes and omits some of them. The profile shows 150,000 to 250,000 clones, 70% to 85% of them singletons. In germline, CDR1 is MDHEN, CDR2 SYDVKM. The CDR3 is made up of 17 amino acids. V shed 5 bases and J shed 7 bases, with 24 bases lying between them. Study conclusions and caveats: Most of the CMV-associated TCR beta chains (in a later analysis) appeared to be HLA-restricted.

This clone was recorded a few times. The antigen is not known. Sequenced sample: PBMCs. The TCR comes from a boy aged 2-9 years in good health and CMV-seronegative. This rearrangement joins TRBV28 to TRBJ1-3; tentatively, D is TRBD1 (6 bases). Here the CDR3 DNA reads TGTGCCAGCAGTCTATCCTTCGGCGCTGGGGGCAGGAACACCATATATTTT. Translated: CASSLSFGAGGRNTIYF.